A selection of T cell receptor beta chains follows, all from one sample in a study of identical twins. Each CDR3 protein is one row after TCRdb ran MiXCR on the 5' RACE reads. The sample consists of around 1.7 million distinct CDR3 sequences, around 33% of them appearing once. The specimen sequenced was cord blood. These receptors were taken from a newborn girl in good health. Both conserved end residues are part of each CDR3. The D gene is left open where the match is weak. Part of the rows lack a size; the others show once, few, many or a class for expanded clones.

V	D	J	size	CDR3	DNA
TRBV20-1	TRBD2	TRBJ2-3	few	CSEREGPSTDTQYF	TGCAGTGAGCGGGAGGGACCTTCCACAGATACGCAGTATTTT
TRBV6-1	.	TRBJ2-7	few	CASRQGQRASSYNEQYF	TGTGCCAGCAGACAGGGCCAGCGGGCGAGCTCCTACAATGAGCAGTACTTC
TRBV28	.	TRBJ2-3	few	CAIRITDTQYF	TGTGCCATCCGAATCACAGATACGCAGTATTTT
TRBV11-2	.	TRBJ2-7	.	CASSLELGGGYEQYF	TGTGCCAGCAGCTTAGAGTTAGGAGGGGGCTACGAGCAGTACTTC
TRBV20-1	.	TRBJ2-7	few	CSANFDRSYEQYF	TGCAGTGCTAACTTCGACAGGTCCTACGAGCAGTACTTC
TRBV5-5	TRBD2	TRBJ2-5	.	CASTKAGAEETQYF	TGTGCCAGTACCAAAGCGGGAGCGGAGGAGACCCAGTACTTC
TRBV5-6	.	TRBJ1-4	few	CASSSEEGEKLFF	TGTGCCAGCAGCTCGGAGGAGGGGGAAAAACTGTTTTTT
TRBV3-1	.	TRBJ1-1	.	CASSHWADRWNTEAFF	TGTGCCAGCAGCCATTGGGCGGACCGGTGGAACACTGAAGCTTTCTTT
TRBV29-1	TRBD1	TRBJ1-1	.	CSSHPGGTEAFF	TGCAGCTCGCATCCAGGGGGCACTGAAGCTTTCTTT
TRBV20-1	TRBD2	TRBJ2-5	.	CSAETSGLRYEQYF	TGCAGTGCCGAGACTAGCGGTCTGAGATATGAGCAGTACTTC
TRBV5-1	.	TRBJ1-1	few	CASSLVGTLNTEAFF	TGCGCCAGCAGCTTGGTTGGCACCTTGAACACTGAAGCTTTCTTT
TRBV3-1	.	TRBJ2-3	many	CASSHRAADTQYF	TGTGCCAGCAGCCATCGCGCGGCAGATACGCAGTATTTT
TRBV20-1	.	TRBJ1-1	.	CSARGTGGIPNTEAFF	TGCAGTGCTAGAGGTACGGGGGGAATACCCAACACTGAAGCTTTCTTT
TRBV29-1	.	TRBJ1-4	few	CSATELVNKKLFF	TGCAGCGCCACGGAACTCGTCAACAAAAAACTGTTTTTT
TRBV5-1	.	TRBJ2-7	few	CASSLGSGNIYEQYF	TGCGCCAGCAGCTTGGGCAGCGGCAACATCTACGAGCAGTACTTC
TRBV29-1	.	TRBJ2-7	many	CSVTSSSYEQYF	TGCAGCGTCACATCGAGCTCCTACGAGCAGTACTTC
TRBV12-3/TRBV12-4	TRBD2	TRBJ2-7	.	CASNGGGTYEQYF	TGTGCCAGCAACGGGGGGGGAACCTACGAGCAGTACTTC
TRBV10-2	.	TRBJ1-1	.	CASSDPSGAGNTEAFF	TGCGCCAGCAGTGATCCCTCGGGGGCCGGGAACACTGAAGCTTTCTTT
TRBV2	.	TRBJ2-7	many	CASSVLEDEQYF	TGTGCCAGCAGTGTTTTGGAGGACGAGCAGTACTTC
TRBV12-3/TRBV12-4	.	TRBJ1-2	.	CASSFWGINYGYTF	TGTGCCAGCAGTTTCTGGGGAATCAACTATGGCTACACCTTC
TRBV12-3/TRBV12-4	.	TRBJ2-3	few	CASTGPLTDTQYF	TGTGCCAGCACAGGGCCCCTCACAGATACGCAGTATTTT
TRBV11-2	.	TRBJ2-5	.	CASSLGNRGPAVQQYF	TGTGCCAGCAGCTTAGGAAATAGAGGGCCCGCGGTTCAGCAGTACTTC
TRBV20-1	TRBD1	TRBJ1-5	few	CSARPTGMISNQPQHF	TGCAGTGCTAGACCGACAGGGATGATTAGCAATCAGCCCCAGCATTTT
TRBV24-1	TRBD1	TRBJ2-1	.	CATSSVGQGQVYNEQFF	TGTGCCACCAGTAGTGTCGGACAGGGGCAGGTCTACAATGAGCAGTTCTTC
TRBV3-1	TRBD1	TRBJ2-7	.	CASSPGNSGQGTHEQYF	TGTGCCAGCAGCCCTGGTAACTCGGGACAGGGCACCCACGAGCAGTACTTC
TRBV27	TRBD2	TRBJ2-3	few	CASSLSTSADTQYF	TGTGCCAGCAGTTTATCTACTAGCGCAGATACGCAGTATTTT
TRBV7-8	.	TRBJ2-3	.	CASSSTFGNTDTQYF	TGTGCCAGCAGCTCGACCTTCGGAAACACAGATACGCAGTATTTT
TRBV12-3/TRBV12-4	TRBD1	TRBJ1-5	.	CASSLKGASNQPQHF	TGTGCCAGCAGTTTGAAGGGGGCGAGCAATCAGCCCCAGCATTTT
TRBV6-6	.	TRBJ2-7	.	CASSTPHSTFYEQYF	TGTGCCAGCAGCACACCTCACTCGACCTTTTACGAGCAGTACTTC
TRBV7-9	.	TRBJ1-2	.	CASSLWNRGSIGDGYTF	TGTGCCAGCAGTCTGTGGAACCGAGGGTCGATAGGGGATGGCTACACCTTC
TRBV20-1	TRBD2	TRBJ2-1	once	CSATNGLADTQETQFF	TGCAGTGCAACGAACGGACTAGCGGACACTCAAGAGACCCAGTTCTTC
TRBV4-1	.	TRBJ2-1	.	CASSQGSGTTYNEQFF	TGCGCCAGCAGCCAAGGTTCGGGGACGACCTACAATGAGCAGTTCTTC
TRBV6-5	.	TRBJ1-5	few	CASSYSGAPNQPQHF	TGTGCCAGCAGTTACTCGGGGGCTCCCAATCAGCCCCAGCATTTT
TRBV6-1	.	TRBJ2-5	.	CASSSIGQYF	TGTGCCAGCAGTTCGATAGGGCAGTACTTC
TRBV11-2	TRBD2	TRBJ2-5	.	CASSSGTSWGNEQYF	TGTGCCAGCAGCTCAGGGACTAGCTGGGGGAATGAGCAGTACTTC
TRBV7-2	.	TRBJ1-4	few	CASSLGYVRDEKLFF	TGTGCCAGCAGCTTAGGGTACGTCAGAGATGAAAAACTGTTTTTT
TRBV24-1	TRBD2	TRBJ2-1	once	CATCRGGSYNEQFF	TGTGCCACCTGCCGGGGGGGTTCCTACAATGAGCAGTTCTTC
TRBV7-9	.	TRBJ1-1	many	CASSLYMNTEAFF	TGTGCCAGCAGCTTATACATGAACACTGAAGCTTTCTTT
TRBV30	.	TRBJ2-1	.	CAWNSGLDEQFF	TGTGCCTGGAACAGTGGGCTAGATGAGCAGTTCTTC
TRBV10-2	TRBD2	TRBJ2-3	.	CASSEANPRGDTQYF	TGCGCCAGCAGTGAGGCGAACCCGCGGGGGGATACGCAGTATTTT
TRBV3-1	TRBD1	TRBJ2-7	.	CASSQGPDRVNYEQYF	TGTGCCAGCAGCCAAGGACCAGACAGGGTGAACTACGAGCAGTACTTC
TRBV12-3/TRBV12-4	TRBD2	TRBJ2-7	.	CASSWVVASGRLAYEQYF	TGTGCCAGCAGTTGGGTGGTCGCTAGCGGGAGGTTAGCATACGAGCAGTACTTC